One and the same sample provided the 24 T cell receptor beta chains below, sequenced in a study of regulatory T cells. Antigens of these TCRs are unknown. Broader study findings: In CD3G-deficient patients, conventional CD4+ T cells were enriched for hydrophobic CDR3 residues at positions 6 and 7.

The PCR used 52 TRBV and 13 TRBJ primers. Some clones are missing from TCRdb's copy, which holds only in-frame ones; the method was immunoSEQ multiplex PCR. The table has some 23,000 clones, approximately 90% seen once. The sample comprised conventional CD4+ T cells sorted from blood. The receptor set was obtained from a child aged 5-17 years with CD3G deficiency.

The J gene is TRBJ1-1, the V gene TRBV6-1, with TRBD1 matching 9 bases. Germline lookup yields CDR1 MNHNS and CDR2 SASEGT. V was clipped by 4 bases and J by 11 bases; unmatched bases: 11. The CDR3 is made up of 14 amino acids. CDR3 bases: TGTGCCAGCAGTGCCTTAGAACAGGGGGCGGGTGCTTTCTTT. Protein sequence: CASSALEQGAGAFF.

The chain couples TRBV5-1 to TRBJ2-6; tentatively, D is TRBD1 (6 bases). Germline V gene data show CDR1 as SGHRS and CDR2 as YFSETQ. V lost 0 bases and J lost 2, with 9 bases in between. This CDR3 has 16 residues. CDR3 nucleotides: TGCGCCAGCAGCTTGGGTCCAGGGGCTGGGGCCAACGTCCTGACTTTC. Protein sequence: CASSLGPGAGANVLTF.

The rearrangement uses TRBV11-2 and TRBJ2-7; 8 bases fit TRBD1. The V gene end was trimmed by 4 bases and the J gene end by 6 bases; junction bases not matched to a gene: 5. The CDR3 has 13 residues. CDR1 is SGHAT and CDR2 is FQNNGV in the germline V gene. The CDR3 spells CASSSRTGSEQYF. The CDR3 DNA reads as TGTGCCAGCAGCTCACGGACAGGGAGCGAGCAGTACTTC.

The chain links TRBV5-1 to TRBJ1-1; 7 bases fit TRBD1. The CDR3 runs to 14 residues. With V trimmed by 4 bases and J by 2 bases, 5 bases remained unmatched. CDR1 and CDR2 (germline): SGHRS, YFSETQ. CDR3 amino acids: CASSTGDSNTEAFF. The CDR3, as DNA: TGCGCCAGCAGCACCGGGGACAGCAACACTGAAGCTTTCTTT.

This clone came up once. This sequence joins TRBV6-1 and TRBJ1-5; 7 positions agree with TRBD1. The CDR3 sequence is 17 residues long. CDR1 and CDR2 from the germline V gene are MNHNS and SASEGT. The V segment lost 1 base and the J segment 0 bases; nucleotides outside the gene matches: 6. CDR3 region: CASSEVDRIYSNQPQHF. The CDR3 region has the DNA TGTGCCAGCAGTGAAGTGGACAGGATCTATAGCAATCAGCCCCAGCATTTT.

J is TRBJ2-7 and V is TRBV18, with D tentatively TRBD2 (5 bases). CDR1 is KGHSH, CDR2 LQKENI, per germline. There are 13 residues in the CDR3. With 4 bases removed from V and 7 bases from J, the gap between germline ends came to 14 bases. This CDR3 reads CASSLMDFGEQYF. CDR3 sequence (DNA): TGTGCCAGCTCACTGATGGACTTTGGTGAGCAGTACTTC.

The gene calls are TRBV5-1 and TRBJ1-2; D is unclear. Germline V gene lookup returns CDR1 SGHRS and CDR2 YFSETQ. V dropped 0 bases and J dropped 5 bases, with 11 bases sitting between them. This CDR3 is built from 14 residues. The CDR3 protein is CASSLDGRDYGYTF. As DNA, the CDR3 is TGCGCCAGCAGCTTGGACGGCAGAGATTATGGCTACACCTTC.

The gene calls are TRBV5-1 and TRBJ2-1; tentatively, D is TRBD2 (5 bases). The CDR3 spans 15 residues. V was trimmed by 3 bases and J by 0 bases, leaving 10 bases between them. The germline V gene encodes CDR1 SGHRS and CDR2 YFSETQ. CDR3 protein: CASSSAGGSYNEQFF. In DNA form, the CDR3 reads TGCGCCAGCAGCTCGGCGGGCGGCTCCTACAATGAGCAGTTCTTC.

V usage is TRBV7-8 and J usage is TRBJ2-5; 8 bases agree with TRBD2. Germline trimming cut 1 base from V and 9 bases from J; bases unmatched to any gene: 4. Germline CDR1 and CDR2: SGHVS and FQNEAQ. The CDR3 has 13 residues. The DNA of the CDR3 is TGTGCCAGCAGCTTAGAGCCGGGACTAGCCCAGTACTTC. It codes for CASSLEPGLAQYF. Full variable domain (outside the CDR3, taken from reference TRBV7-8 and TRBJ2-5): GAGVSQSPRYKVAKRGQDVALRCDPISGHVSLFWYQQALGQGPEFLTYFQNEAQLDKSGLPSDRFFAERPEGSVSTLKIQRTQQEDSAVYLCASSLEPGLAQYFGPGTRLLVL.

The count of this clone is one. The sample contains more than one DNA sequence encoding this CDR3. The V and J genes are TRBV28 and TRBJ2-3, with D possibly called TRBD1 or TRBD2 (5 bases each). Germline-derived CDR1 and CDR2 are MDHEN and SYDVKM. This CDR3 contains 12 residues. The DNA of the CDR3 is TGTGCGACGGGACGAAGCACAGATACGCAGTATTTT. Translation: CATGRSTDTQYF.

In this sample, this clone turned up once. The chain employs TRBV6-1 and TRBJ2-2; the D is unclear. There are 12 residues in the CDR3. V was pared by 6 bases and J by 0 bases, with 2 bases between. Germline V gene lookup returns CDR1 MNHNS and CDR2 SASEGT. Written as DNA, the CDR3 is TGTGCCAGCAGATCGAACACCGGGGAGCTGTTTTTT. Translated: CASRSNTGELFF.

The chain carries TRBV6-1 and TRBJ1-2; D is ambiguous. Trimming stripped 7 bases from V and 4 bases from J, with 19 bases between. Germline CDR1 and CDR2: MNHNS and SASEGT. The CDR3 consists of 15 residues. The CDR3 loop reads CASTQWKAYRYGYTF. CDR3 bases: TGTGCCAGCACCCAGTGGAAGGCTTACCGCTATGGCTACACCTTC.

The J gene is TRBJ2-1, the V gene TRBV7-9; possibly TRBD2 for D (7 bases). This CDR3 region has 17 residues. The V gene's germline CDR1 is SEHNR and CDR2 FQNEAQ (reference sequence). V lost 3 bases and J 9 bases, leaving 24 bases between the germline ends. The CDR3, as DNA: TGTGCCAGCAGCTTCGCCCAGGGCGCGGGGGCGCGGGGTGAGCAGTTCTTC. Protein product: CASSFAQGAGARGEQFF.

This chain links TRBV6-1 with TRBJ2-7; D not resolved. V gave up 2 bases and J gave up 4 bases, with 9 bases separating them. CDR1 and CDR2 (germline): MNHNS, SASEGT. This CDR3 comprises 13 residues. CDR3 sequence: CASSEPRRYEQYF. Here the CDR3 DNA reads TGTGCCAGCAGTGAACCCAGGCGTTACGAGCAGTACTTC.

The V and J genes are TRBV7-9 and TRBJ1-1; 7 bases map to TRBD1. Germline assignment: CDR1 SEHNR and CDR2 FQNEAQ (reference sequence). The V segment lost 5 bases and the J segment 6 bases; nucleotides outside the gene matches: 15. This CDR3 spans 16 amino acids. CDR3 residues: CASSQVVGQGDAEAFF. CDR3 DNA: TGTGCCAGCAGCCAAGTAGTAGGGCAGGGGGACGCTGAAGCTTTCTTT.

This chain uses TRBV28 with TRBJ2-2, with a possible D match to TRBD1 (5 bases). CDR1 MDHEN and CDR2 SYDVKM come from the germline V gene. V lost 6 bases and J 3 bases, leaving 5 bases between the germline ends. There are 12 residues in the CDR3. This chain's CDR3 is CASSRDTGELFF. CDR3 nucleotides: TGTGCCAGCAGCAGGGACACCGGGGAGCTGTTTTTT.

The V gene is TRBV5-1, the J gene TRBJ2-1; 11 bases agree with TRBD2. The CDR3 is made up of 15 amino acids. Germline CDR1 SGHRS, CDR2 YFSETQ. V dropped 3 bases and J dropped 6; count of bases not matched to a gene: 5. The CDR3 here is CASSSEGLAVNEQFF. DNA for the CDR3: TGCGCCAGCAGCTCGGAGGGACTAGCGGTCAATGAGCAGTTCTTC.

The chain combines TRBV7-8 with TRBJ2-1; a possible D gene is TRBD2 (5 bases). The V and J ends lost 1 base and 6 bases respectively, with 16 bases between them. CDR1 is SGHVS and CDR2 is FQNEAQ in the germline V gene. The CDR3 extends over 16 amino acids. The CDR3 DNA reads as TGTGCCAGCAGCTTAGAAGGTCTGGGAGCGGCCAATGAGCAGTTCTTC. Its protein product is CASSLEGLGAANEQFF.

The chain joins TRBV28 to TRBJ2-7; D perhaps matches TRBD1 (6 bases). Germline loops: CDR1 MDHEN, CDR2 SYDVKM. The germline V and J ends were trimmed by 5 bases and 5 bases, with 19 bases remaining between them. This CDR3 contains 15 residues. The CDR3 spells CASSPRGMRAHEQYF. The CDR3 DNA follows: TGTGCCAGCAGTCCCAGGGGAATGAGGGCCCACGAGCAGTACTTC.

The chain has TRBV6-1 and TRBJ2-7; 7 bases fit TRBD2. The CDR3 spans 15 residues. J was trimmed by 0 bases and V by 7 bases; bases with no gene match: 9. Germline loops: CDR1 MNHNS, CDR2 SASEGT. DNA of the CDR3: TGTGCCAGCACCCAGGGACTATCCTCCTCCTACGAGCAGTACTTC. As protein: CASTQGLSSSYEQYF.

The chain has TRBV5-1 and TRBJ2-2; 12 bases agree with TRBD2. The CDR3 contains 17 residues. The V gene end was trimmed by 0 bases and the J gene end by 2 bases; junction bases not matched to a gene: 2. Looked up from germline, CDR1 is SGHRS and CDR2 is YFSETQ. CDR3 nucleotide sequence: TGCGCCAGCAGCTTGGTAGGACTAGCGGGAAACACCGGGGAGCTGTTTTTT. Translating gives CASSLVGLAGNTGELFF. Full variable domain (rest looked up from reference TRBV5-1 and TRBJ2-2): KAGVTQTPRYLIKTRGQQVTLSCSPISGHRSVSWYQQTPGQGLQFLFEYFSETQRNKGNFPGRFSGRQFSNSRSEMNVSTLELGDSALYLCASSLVGLAGNTGELFFGEGSRLTVL.

The CDR3 sequence: CASSQFYTSAFYEQYF. The DNA for the CDR3 is TGCGCCAGCAGCCAATTTTATACTAGCGCATTCTACGAGCAGTACTTC. The rearrangement uses TRBV4-1 and TRBJ2-7, with 7 bases aligning to TRBD2. This CDR3 is 16 amino acids long. The trim removed 2 bases at V and 3 bases at J, leaving 10 bases unmatched. Germline values: CDR1 MGHRA, CDR2 YSYEKL.

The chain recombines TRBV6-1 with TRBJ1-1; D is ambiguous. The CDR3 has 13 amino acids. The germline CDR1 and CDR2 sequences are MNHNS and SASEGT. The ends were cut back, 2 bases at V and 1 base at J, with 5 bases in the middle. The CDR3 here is CASSEMGNTEAFF. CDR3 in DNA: TGTGCCAGCAGTGAAATGGGGAACACTGAAGCTTTCTTT.

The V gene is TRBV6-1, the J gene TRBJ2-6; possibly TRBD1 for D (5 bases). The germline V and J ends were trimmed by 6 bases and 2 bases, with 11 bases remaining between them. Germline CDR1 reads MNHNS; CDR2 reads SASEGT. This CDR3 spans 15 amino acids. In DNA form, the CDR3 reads TGTGCCAGCAGATTGGCAGGGCCTGGGGCCAACGTCCTGACTTTC. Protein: CASRLAGPGANVLTF.